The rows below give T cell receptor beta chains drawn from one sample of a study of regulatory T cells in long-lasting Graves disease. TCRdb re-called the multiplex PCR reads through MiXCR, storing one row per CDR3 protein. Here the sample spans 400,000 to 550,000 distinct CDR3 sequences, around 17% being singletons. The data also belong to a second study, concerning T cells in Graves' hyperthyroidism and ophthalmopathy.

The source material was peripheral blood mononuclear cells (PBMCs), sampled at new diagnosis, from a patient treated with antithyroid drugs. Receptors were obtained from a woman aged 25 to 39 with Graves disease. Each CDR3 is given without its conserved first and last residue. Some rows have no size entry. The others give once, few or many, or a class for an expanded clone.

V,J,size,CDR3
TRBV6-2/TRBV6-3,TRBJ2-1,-,ASSHTRSEQF
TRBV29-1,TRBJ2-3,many,SVGQGGGTDTQY
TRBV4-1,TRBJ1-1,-,ASSQGHRDRNTEAF
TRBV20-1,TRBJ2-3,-,SANLAVTDTQY
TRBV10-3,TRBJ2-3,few,AIRNTYTQY
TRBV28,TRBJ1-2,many,ATIEGRDYGYT
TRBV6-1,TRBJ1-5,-,ASKVGALNQPQH
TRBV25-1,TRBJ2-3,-,ASSDSGTTSSTDTQY
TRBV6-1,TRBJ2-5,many,ASSANPGGGKTQY
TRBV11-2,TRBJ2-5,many,ASSLLAGGFQETQY
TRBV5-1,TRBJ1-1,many,ASSVQMNTEAF
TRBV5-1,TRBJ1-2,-,ASSLDFEVGYGYT
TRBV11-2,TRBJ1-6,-,ASSARTVLNSPLH
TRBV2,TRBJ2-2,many,AWGSEVNTGELF
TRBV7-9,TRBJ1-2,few,ASSSKGLGYGYT
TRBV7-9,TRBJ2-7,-,ASSPTLRTSGYEQY
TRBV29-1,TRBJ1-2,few,SVEGASGMIDGYT
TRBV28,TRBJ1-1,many,ASSSTRGSTEAF
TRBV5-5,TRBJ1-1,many,ASSLGPLLRGRTEAF
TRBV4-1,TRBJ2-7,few,ASSQAPLYEQY
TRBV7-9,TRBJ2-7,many,ASSLDPRQNGPSYEQY
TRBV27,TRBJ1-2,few,ASSSGWGAQAYGYT
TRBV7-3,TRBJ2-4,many,ASSQGLAGKNIQY
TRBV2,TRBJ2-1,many,ASTMGQVYNEQF
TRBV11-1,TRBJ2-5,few,ASSQRTSGSSETQY
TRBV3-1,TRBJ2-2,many,ASSQVLAVNTGELF
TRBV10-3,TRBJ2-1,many,AISGLGETSGTNEQF
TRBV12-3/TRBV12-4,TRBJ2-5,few,ASSPSGEAETQY
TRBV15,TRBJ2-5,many,ATSRDREAGETQY
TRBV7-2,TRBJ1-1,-,ASSRRMDTEAF
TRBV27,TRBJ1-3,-,ASSERSLIPGNTIY
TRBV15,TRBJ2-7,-,ATSRDRGLVWTN
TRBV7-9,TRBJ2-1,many,ASSHRASGHNEQF
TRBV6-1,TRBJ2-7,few,ASMNQGYEQY
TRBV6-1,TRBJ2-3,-,ASNYRVGTDTQY
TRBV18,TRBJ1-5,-,ASSPRGRVNQPQH
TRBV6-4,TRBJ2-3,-,ASSDSTSGGTDTQY
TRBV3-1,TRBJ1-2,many,ASSRRGEDYGYT
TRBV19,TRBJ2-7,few,ASRDRQGGSYEQY
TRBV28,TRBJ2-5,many,ASSLFMKETQY
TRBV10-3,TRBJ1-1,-,AISEPTGTYSGTEAF